Described below is a single TCR beta chain sequence and its context. Antigen: not known. The sample is drawn from a study of T-cell memory formation after mild COVID-19. Study overall: For the most part, TCR clusters were specific to one donor. Study-level findings and limits: Clones contracting day 15 to 85 were balanced CD4/CD8; later expanders leaned CD4+. Clones which contracted sat mainly in CM and EM if CD4+, and in EMRA if CD8+.

This CDR3 contains 12 residues. Germline CDR1 MNHNS, CDR2 SASEGT. The ends were cut back, 8 bases at V and 0 bases at J, with 5 bases in the middle. Researchers used 5'RACE with constant-segment primers to make TCR alpha and TCR beta cDNA libraries that carry sample barcodes and UMIs. TCRdb re-derived calls from the 5' RACE reads in MiXCR, one entry per CDR3 protein. Of approximately 260,000 distinct CDR3 sequences listed, over 15% are singletons. Sequenced: PBMCs or a T cell subset sorted from them (not recorded which). The sequence was obtained from a man aged 18 to 29 who had mild COVID-19 (a few samples of this study predate the infection). Cell type and time point are not known. The J gene is TRBJ1-5, the V gene TRBV6-1; D uncertain. The CDR3 loop reads CASRGSNQPQHF. DNA for the CDR3: TGTGCCAGCCGGGGTAGCAATCAGCCCCAGCATTTT.